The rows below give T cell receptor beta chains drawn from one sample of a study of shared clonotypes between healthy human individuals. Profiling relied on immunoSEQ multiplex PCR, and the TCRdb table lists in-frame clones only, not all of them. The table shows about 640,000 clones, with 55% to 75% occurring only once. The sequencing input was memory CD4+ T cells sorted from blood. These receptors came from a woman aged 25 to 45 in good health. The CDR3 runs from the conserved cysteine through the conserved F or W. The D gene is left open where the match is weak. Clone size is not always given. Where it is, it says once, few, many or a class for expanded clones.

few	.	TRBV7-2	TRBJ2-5	TGTGCCAGCAGTAGGACTCTTGGGGAGACCCAGTACTTC	CASSRTLGETQYF
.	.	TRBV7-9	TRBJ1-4	TGTGCCAGCAGCTTACGTCAAAATGAAAAACTGTTTTTT	CASSLRQNEKLFF
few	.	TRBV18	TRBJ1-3	TGTGCCAGCTCACCAACAACAGGCGTCTCTGGAAACACCATATATTTT	CASSPTTGVSGNTIYF
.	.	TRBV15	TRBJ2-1	TGTGCCACCAGCAGAGGCCGCGAGGGCGGGAATGAGCAGTTCTTC	CATSRGREGGNEQFF
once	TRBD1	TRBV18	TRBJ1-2	TGTGCCAGCTCACCGGGGGACAGATCCTATGGCTACACCTTC	CASSPGDRSYGYTF
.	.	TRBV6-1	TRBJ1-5	TGTGCCAGCAGTAAACCCGGGACACGCAATCAGCCCCAGCATTTT	CASSKPGTRNQPQHF
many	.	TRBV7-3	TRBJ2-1	TGTGCCAGCAGCTGGGATAGCGGACCCTACAATGAGCAGTTCTTC	CASSWDSGPYNEQFF
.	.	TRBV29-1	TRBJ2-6	TGCAGCGTTGAAAACTCTGGGGCCAACGTCCTGACTTTC	CSVENSGANVLTF
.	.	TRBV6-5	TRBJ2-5	TGTGCCAGCAGTTACGTGGGACACGGGGAGACCCAGTACTTC	CASSYVGHGETQYF
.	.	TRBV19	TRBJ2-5	TGTGCCAGTAGTCGGATCCAGGGGACGCGAGAGACCCAGTACTTC	CASSRIQGTRETQYF
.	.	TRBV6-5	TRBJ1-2	TGTGCCAGCATAGGGTATGGCTACACCTTC	CASIGYGYTF
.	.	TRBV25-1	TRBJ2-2	TGTGCCAGCAGTGACGGGCAGTTTGGGACCGGGGAGCTGTTTTTT	CASSDGQFGTGELFF
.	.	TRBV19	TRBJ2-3	TGTGCCAGTAGTTCACTAGAGTTCCATTCGGATACGCAGTATTTT	CASSSLEFHSDTQYF
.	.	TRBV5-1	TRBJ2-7	TGCGCCAGTAACCGCGGAAGTGCCCCCCCGGGGCCAACGGGACGACAGTACTTC	CASNRGSAPPGPTGRQYF
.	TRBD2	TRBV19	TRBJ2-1	TGTGCCAGTAGCCTCCGGGGCGGGAGGAACAATGAGCAGTTCTTC	CASSLRGGRNNEQFF
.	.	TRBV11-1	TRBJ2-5	TGTGCCAGCAGCTTAGGGCAGTACCAAGAGACCCAGTACTTC	CASSLGQYQETQYF